This record covers a single TCR beta chain. Measured with immunoSEQ multiplex PCR; TCRdb has only the in-frame clones, and not every one. The sample includes roughly 710,000 clones, over 75% of them seen just once. CDR3 length: 17 amino acids. Germline V CDR1 and CDR2: SQVTM, ANQGSEA. V gave up 0 bases and J gave up 4 bases, with 18 bases separating them. The sample is drawn from a study of shared T cell receptors in the human thymus. The same data also went into a second study, on human thymus T cells. That investigation notes: Healthy Finnish infants having corrective surgery for congenital heart defects served as donors. The source of the thymus tissue was resections taken during corrective heart surgery. An apparent bias in V and J gene usage was seen in thymic and blood repertoires. Unrelated individuals reportedly shared highly overlapping thymic TCR repertoires.

The sequenced sample consisted of thymocytes. The TCR sequence derives from a girl in the first two years of life with a congenital heart defect. This chain connects TRBV29-1 to TRBJ1-4; D might be TRBD1 (5 bases). The CDR3 DNA reads TGCAGCGTTGAAGATGGCAGGGCGATGGTGGGTAATGAAAAACTGTTTTTT. Its protein is CSVEDGRAMVGNEKLFF.